This note documents a single T cell receptor beta chain sequence. No antigen is known for it. Genomic DNA served as template for TCR beta VDJ and CDR3 profiling. TCRdb itself ran the reads through MiXCR, one entry per CDR3 protein. This sample has roughly 200,000 distinct CDR3 sequences, with about 62% found just once. This specimen belongs to a study of CD8+CD57+ T cells in acquired aplastic anemia. Sequenced patients had shown CD8+CD57+ cell expansion by flow cytometry. Study-level points and caveats: Roughly 31 was the count of CD8+ CDR3 sequences that patients shared with controls.

The TCR sequence derives from a human donor with aplastic anemia. The material sequenced was sorted CD4+, CD8+, or CD8+CD57+ T cells (not recorded which) from PBMCs.

The CDR3 loop is CASSLRRETQYF. CDR3 in DNA: TGTGCCAGCAGCTTACGGCGGGAGACCCAGTACTTC. The V and J genes are TRBV7-2 and TRBJ2-5; D not resolved. Trimming took 2 bases from V and 5 from J, leaving 6 bases between them. Germline-derived CDR1 and CDR2 are SGHTA and FQGNSA. CDR3 size: 12 residues.